These T cell receptor beta chains were read from a single sample in a study of vaccination effects on CD4 cells after COVID-19. Measured with immunoSEQ multiplex PCR; TCRdb has only the in-frame clones, and not every one. The table includes 20,000 to 30,000 clones, over 70% detected once. Their antigen targets remain unknown. The sequencing here drew on CD4+ T cells from PBMCs cultured with SARS-CoV-2 spike peptides, taken after COVID-19 vaccination. The source is a human donor who received a COVID-19 vaccine. The CDR3 runs from the conserved cysteine through the conserved F or W. The D gene is left open where the match is weak. Where a row states a size, it is once, few, many or the class of an expanded clone; other rows omit it.

CASRAGTTSYYEQYF TGTGCCAGCCGAGCCGGGACAACGTCCTACTACGAGCAGTACTTC . . TRBJ2-7 TRBV6-5
CASSESTYGYTF TGTGCCAGCAGTGAAAGCACCTATGGCTACACCTTC . . TRBJ1-2 TRBV2
CAISEGLAGEGTQYF TGTGCCATCAGTGAGGGACTAGCGGGGGAGGGGACCCAGTACTTC TRBD2 . TRBJ2-5 TRBV10-3
CASSRTPQGSNEKLFF TGTGCCAGTAGCCGAACCCCACAGGGTTCTAATGAAAAACTGTTTTTT . . TRBJ1-4 TRBV19
CASSPERGGPHTDTQYF TGTGCCAGCAGTCCCGAGCGGGGGGGTCCCCACACAGATACGCAGTATTTT TRBD2 . TRBJ2-3 TRBV7-8
CASSLVLAGGTDTQYF TGCGCCAGCAGCTTGGTCTTAGCGGGGGGGACAGATACGCAGTATTTT TRBD2 . TRBJ2-3 TRBV5-1
CASKPTGTGEETQYF TGTGCCAGCAAGCCTACCGGGACAGGGGAGGAGACCCAGTACTTC TRBD1 . TRBJ2-5 TRBV27
CASSSRGTGGSYEQYF TGTGCCAGCAGCTCTCGCGGGACAGGGGGCTCCTACGAGCAGTACTTC TRBD1 . TRBJ2-7 TRBV5-6
CASSLDQNTEAFF TGTGCCAGCAGCTTGGACCAGAACACTGAAGCTTTCTTT . . TRBJ1-1 TRBV5-4
CSASGDSYEQYF TGCAGCGCAAGCGGGGACTCCTACGAGCAGTACTTC TRBD2 . TRBJ2-7 TRBV29-1
CASSSGEAGVETQYF TGTGCCAGCAGCTCGGGAGAAGCGGGGGTAGAGACCCAGTACTTC TRBD2 medium-sized TRBJ2-5 TRBV5-8
CASRSGVVGSLGELFF TGTGCCAGCAGGTCGGGGGTTGTCGGTTCACTCGGGGAGCTGTTTTTT . few TRBJ2-2 TRBV2
CASSLGGLAGESETQYF TGTGCCAGCAGCTTAGGGGGACTAGCGGGGGAGTCGGAGACCCAGTACTTC TRBD2 once TRBJ2-5 TRBV7-9
CASRSRGETQYF TGTGCCAGCAGGTCCAGGGGGGAGACCCAGTACTTC TRBD1 . TRBJ2-5 TRBV5-4
CASSTTWGGSSNQPQHF TGTGCCAGTAGTACGACGTGGGGGGGGAGCAGCAATCAGCCCCAGCATTTT . . TRBJ1-5 TRBV19
CASSLSPRTGNTEAFF TGCGCCAGCAGCTTAAGCCCCCGGACAGGGAACACTGAAGCTTTCTTT TRBD1 . TRBJ1-1 TRBV4-1
CASSFDRRQPQHF TGTGCCAGCAGTTTCGACAGGAGGCAGCCCCAGCATTTT . once TRBJ1-5 TRBV12-3/TRBV12-4
CASSGRTDSYEQYF TGCGCCAGCAGTGGAAGGACAGATTCCTACGAGCAGTACTTC . . TRBJ2-7 TRBV10-1
CASIRQGGSTEAFF TGTGCCAGCATAAGACAGGGTGGGAGCACTGAAGCTTTCTTT TRBD1 . TRBJ1-1 TRBV2
CAWSRQGSYNEQFF TGTGCCTGGAGTCGACAGGGATCCTACAATGAGCAGTTCTTC TRBD1 . TRBJ2-1 TRBV30
CASSSDSSLLHF TGTGCCAGCTCATCGGACAGTTCCCTTCTACATTTT . . TRBJ1-5 TRBV18
CASSNPPIGNYGYTF TGTGCCAGCAGTAACCCCCCAATAGGCAACTATGGCTACACCTTC . . TRBJ1-2 TRBV27
CASSYRGPQETQYF TGTGCCAGCAGTTACAGGGGGCCTCAAGAGACCCAGTACTTC TRBD1 . TRBJ2-5 TRBV6-2/TRBV6-3
CASSLGTGIAKNIQYF TGTGCCAGCAGCTTAGGGACAGGAATAGCCAAAAACATTCAGTACTTC TRBD1 . TRBJ2-4 TRBV11-1
CASSQVSNQPQHF TGTGCCAGTAGTCAAGTTAGCAATCAGCCCCAGCATTTT . few TRBJ1-5 TRBV19
CASSLSPGNTIYF TGTGCCAGCAGTTTGAGCCCTGGGAACACCATATATTTT . . TRBJ1-3 TRBV12-3/TRBV12-4
CASRPTFRDRAGYTF TGCGCCAGCAGACCCACATTCCGGGACAGGGCTGGCTACACCTTC TRBD1 . TRBJ1-2 TRBV4-1
CASSPGHPSYEQYF TGTGCCAGCAGCCCGGGACACCCCTCCTACGAGCAGTACTTC . once TRBJ2-7 TRBV11-3
CASSPRGTVNTEAFF TGTGCCAGCAGCCCACGGGGAACCGTGAACACTGAAGCTTTCTTT . . TRBJ1-1 TRBV6-5